The 10 T cell receptor beta chains below all came from one sample that was sequenced in a study of metastatic and nonmetastatic thyroid tumors. Through MiXCR, TCRdb re-clonotyped the PCR reads. Of tens of thousands of clones detected, more than 13% appear once; the ten largest clones hold about 3.6%. Every patient underwent thyroid surgery untreated. Source material: blood. Every receptor here comes from a female donor with papillary thyroid cancer or a benign thyroid nodule (not recorded which). Some clones in this sample may be carry-over from other donors' samples.

A note on this clone: An end of the junction does not agree with germline; a read error may underlie this. The rearrangement uses TRBV5-1 and TRBJ2-3; D may be TRBD1 (5 bases). The CDR3 length is 15 residues. CDR1 is SGHRS, CDR2 YFSETQ, per germline. The CDR3 sequence is CASSLVTVSPDMQYF. As DNA, the CDR3 is TGCGCCAGCAGCTTGGTGACAGTTTCTCCAGATATGCAGTATTTT.

This clone has a handful of counts. Distinct nucleotide sequences in the sample also encode this CDR3. This chain links TRBV5-1 with TRBJ1-5; D may be TRBD1 (5 bases). The V and J ends lost 4 bases and 3 bases respectively, with 26 bases between them. CDR1 and CDR2 from the germline V gene are SGHRS and YFSETQ. The CDR3 spans 19 residues. CDR3 region: CASSPNWVGAVPHNQPQHF. In DNA form, the CDR3 reads TGCGCCAGCAGCCCTAATTGGGTTGGGGCTGTACCGCACAATCAGCCCCAGCATTTT. Complete variable domain (other parts from reference TRBV5-1 and TRBJ1-5): KAGVTQTPRYLIKTRGQQVTLSCSPISGHRSVSWYQQTPGQGLQFLFEYFSETQRNKGNFPGRFSGRQFSNSRSEMNVSTLELGDSALYLCASSPNWVGAVPHNQPQHFGDGTRLSIL.

This clone was observed at least ten times. The rearrangement joins TRBV28 to TRBJ2-7; 9 bases align to TRBD1. The CDR3 has 14 residues. Per germline, CDR1 MDHEN and CDR2 SYDVKM. Losses at the gene ends were 6 bases for V and 2 bases for J; bases not matched to a gene: 5. The CDR3 sequence: CASRLGTGPYEQYF. The DNA of the CDR3 is TGTGCCAGCAGGCTCGGGACAGGGCCCTACGAGCAGTACTTC.

About this clone: Just one base apart from a much larger clone, this may be a read error. The same CDR3 arises from other DNA sequences in this sample as well. This chain links TRBV2 with TRBJ2-2; TRBD1 matches 8 bases. V lost 5 bases, J lost 3 bases, and 11 bases stayed unmatched. This CDR3 is 17 amino acids long. The germline CDR1 and CDR2 sequences are SNHLY and FYNNEI. The CDR3 nucleotides read TGTGCCAGCAGTCCTGGACAGGGACGCCCGGACACCGGGGAGCTGTTTTTT. It yields the protein CASSPGQGRPDTGELFF.

This clone was counted ten times or more. This chain links TRBV30 with TRBJ2-7, with D possibly TRBD2 on 7 matching bases. The germline gives CDR1 GTSNPN, CDR2 SVGIG (reference sequence). V lost 7 bases and J 6 bases, leaving 16 bases between the germline ends. The CDR3 sequence is 12 residues long. CDR3 nucleotides: TGTGCCTCTGGGGAGGGGGTTGGCGAGCAGTACTTC. Translated: CASGEGVGEQYF.

At least ten counts were recorded for this clone. The CDR3 is CAYSGGREQYF. The CDR3 DNA is TGTGCCTACTCGGGGGGGAGGGAGCAGTACTTC. The V gene is TRBV30, the J gene TRBJ2-7; 8 bases line up with TRBD2. The V gene end was trimmed by 7 bases and the J gene end by 7 bases; junction bases not matched to a gene: 6. This CDR3 has 11 amino acids. Germline assignment: CDR1 GTSNPN and CDR2 SVGIG (reference sequence).

J is TRBJ2-7 and V is TRBV28; the D is unclear. CDR1 MDHEN and CDR2 SYDVKM come from the germline V gene. This CDR3 spans 13 amino acids. With 7 bases removed from V and 2 bases from J, the gap between germline ends came to 12 bases. CDR3: CASTFRKPYEQYF. The DNA of the CDR3 is TGTGCCAGCACTTTCCGTAAACCCTACGAGCAGTACTTC.

This clone was seen at least ten times. The chain carries TRBV30 and TRBJ2-3; 7 nucleotides line up with TRBD2. The junction had 0 bases not matched to a gene; V was cut back by 5 bases and J by 1 base. This CDR3 has 12 amino acids. Germline lookup yields CDR1 GTSNPN and CDR2 SVGIG (reference sequence). The DNA for the CDR3 is TGTGCCTGGCGGGGGGGCACAGATACGCAGTATTTT. Its protein is CAWRGGTDTQYF.

As concerns this clone: Its ends do not fully match the called genes, so a read error is possible. This chain links TRBV6-5 with TRBJ2-7; weak D call: TRBD2 (5 bases). Looked up from germline, CDR1 is MNHEY and CDR2 is SVGAGI. The CDR3 has 14 amino acids. The CDR3 loop reads CASSYYRRTYEKYF. The CDR3 DNA sequence: TGTGCCAGCAGTTACTATAGGAGGACCTACGAGAAGTACTTC.

This clone was seen many times. V usage is TRBV30 and J usage is TRBJ1-1, with D possibly TRBD1 on 5 matching bases. This CDR3 is 14 amino acids long. V dropped 6 bases and J dropped 0 bases, with 14 bases sitting between them. Germline V gene lookup returns CDR1 GTSNPN and CDR2 SVGIG (reference sequence). The CDR3 DNA is TGTGCCTGTCTCCCGGGGCAGTTGAACACTGAAGCTTTCTTT. Encoded protein: CACLPGQLNTEAFF. Complete variable domain (other parts from reference TRBV30 and TRBJ1-1): SQTIHQWPATLVQPVGSPLSLECTVEGTSNPNLYWYRQAAGRGLQLLFYSVGIGQISSEVPQNLSASRPQDRQFILSSKKLLLSDSGFYLCACLPGQLNTEAFFGQGTRLTVV.